These T cell receptor beta chains were read from a single sample in a study of T cells in Graves' hyperthyroidism and ophthalmopathy. TCRdb reprocessed the multiplex PCR reads with MiXCR, giving one entry per CDR3 protein. This sample has about 640,000 distinct CDR3 sequences, with around 21% found just once. The sample consisted of blood. These TCRs come from a man aged 25 to 45 with Graves' ophthalmopathy. CDR3s include the opening cysteine and the closing phenylalanine or tryptophan. The D gene is left open where the match is weak. Size is omitted from some rows. Given values are once, few, many or a class for expanded clones.

j_call v_call d_call clone_size cdr3_aa cdr3_nt
TRBJ1-1 TRBV20-1 - few CSAMGNTEAFF TGCAGTGCTATGGGGAACACTGAAGCTTTCTTT
TRBJ2-7 TRBV28 - few CASSFPVSIVQPSYEQYF TGTGCCAGCAGCTTTCCCGTGAGTATTGTGCAGCCCTCCTACGAGCAGTACTTC
TRBJ2-1 TRBV7-9 TRBD2 many CASSSTSGRNYNEQFF TGTGCCAGCAGCTCGACTAGCGGGAGAAACTACAATGAGCAGTTCTTC
TRBJ2-2 TRBV11-3 - many CASSLDRADTGELFF TGTGCCAGCAGCTTAGACAGGGCGGACACCGGGGAGCTGTTTTTT
TRBJ1-3 TRBV7-2 - - CASSLAPLSSGNTIYF TGTGCCAGCAGCTTAGCCCCCCTTAGCTCTGGAAACACCATATATTTT
TRBJ2-3 TRBV29-1 TRBD2 few CSVEAGDYLTDTQYF TGCAGCGTTGAAGCCGGGGACTACCTCACAGATACGCAGTATTTT
TRBJ2-3 TRBV24-1 TRBD2 many CATSDPAGESTDTQYF TGTGCCACCAGTGATCCAGCGGGGGAGAGCACAGATACGCAGTATTTT
TRBJ1-1 TRBV10-3 - - CAISDLMTPVPEAFF TGTGCCATCAGTGATTTGATGACTCCCGTTCCCGAAGCTTTCTTT
TRBJ1-2 TRBV7-9 - - CASTIIKGEDYGYTF TGTGCCAGCACCATTATTAAGGGGGAGGACTATGGCTACACCTTC
TRBJ2-3 TRBV12-3/TRBV12-4 - - CASSLLIDTQYF TGTGCCAGCAGTTTACTGATAGATACGCAGTATTTT
TRBJ1-1 TRBV7-2 - many CASSWGLPLSTEAFF TGTGCCAGCAGCTGGGGCCTTCCCCTCAGCACTGAAGCTTTCTTT
TRBJ2-5 TRBV20-1 TRBD2 many CSARTLAGKETQYF TGCAGTGCTAGGACCCTAGCGGGGAAAGAGACCCAGTACTTC
TRBJ2-7 TRBV7-9 - few CASSMSALHEQYF TGTGCCAGCAGTATGTCAGCCCTCCACGAGCAGTACTTC
TRBJ2-2 TRBV7-3 - - CASSSDKGYYRTGELFF TGTGCCAGCAGCTCCGATAAAGGGTATTATCGCACCGGGGAGCTGTTTTTT
TRBJ1-2 TRBV7-9 - - CASSSRASEGIYGYTF TGTGCCAGCAGTTCCCGGGCCTCGGAGGGTATCTATGGCTACACCTTC
TRBJ2-5 TRBV30 - - CAWSFGTPGTRGETQYF TGTGCCTGGAGTTTTGGTACCCCCGGGACTCGGGGAGAGACCCAGTACTTC
TRBJ2-4 TRBV28 TRBD2 - CASSPPGRGKAKNIQYF TGTGCCAGCAGTCCACCCGGGAGGGGGAAAGCCAAAAACATTCAGTACTTC
TRBJ2-3 TRBV10-3 TRBD1 few CATGQGYPSTDTQYF TGTGCCACCGGACAGGGCTACCCTAGCACAGATACGCAGTATTTT
TRBJ2-3 TRBV30 - - CAWSVLELGTDTQYF TGTGCCTGGAGTGTACTGGAGCTCGGCACAGATACGCAGTATTTT
TRBJ1-6 TRBV15 - few CATSVDRGLHSPLHF TGTGCCACCAGCGTGGACCGAGGGCTGCATTCACCCCTCCACTTT
TRBJ2-7 TRBV28 TRBD1 many CASTGGFRYEQYF TGTGCCAGCACAGGGGGATTCCGCTACGAGCAGTACTTC
TRBJ2-6 TRBV30 - - CAWSIRYRSGANVLTF TGTGCCTGGAGCATACGCTACAGGAGCGGGGCCAACGTCCTGACTTTC
TRBJ1-1 TRBV5-1 - few CASSLLQVNTEAFF TGCGCCAGCAGCTTACTACAGGTTAACACTGAAGCTTTCTTT
TRBJ2-7 TRBV20-1 TRBD1 many CSASPGQGPYEQYF TGCAGTGCTTCACCGGGACAGGGCCCGTACGAGCAGTACTTC
TRBJ2-7 TRBV29-1 TRBD2 - CSVEGGCYEQYF TGCAGCGTTGAGGGGGGGTGCTACGAGCAGTACTTC
TRBJ1-1 TRBV3-1 - many CASSQEWGAEDEAFF TGTGCCAGCAGCCAAGAATGGGGGGCAGAGGATGAAGCTTTCTTT
TRBJ2-1 TRBV6-1 TRBD2 - CASRIIAGNSYNEQFF TGTGCCAGTAGGATTATAGCGGGGAACTCCTACAATGAGCAGTTCTTC
TRBJ1-3 TRBV10-3 - - CAIGQKTGNTIYF TGTGCCATCGGCCAGAAGACTGGAAACACCATATATTTT
TRBJ2-1 TRBV27 TRBD2 - CASSLSIRGLAGSLDEQFF TGTGCCAGCAGTTTATCTATAAGAGGACTAGCGGGAAGTTTAGATGAGCAGTTCTTC
TRBJ1-3 TRBV12-3/TRBV12-4 - - CASSQGGGVISGNTIYF TGTGCCAGCAGCCAAGGGGGGGGAGTGATATCTGGAAACACCATATATTTT
TRBJ2-1 TRBV13 - - CASSSQGFAGSSEQFF TGTGCCAGCAGCTCCCAGGGCTTCGCGGGATCGTCCGAGCAGTTCTTC
TRBJ2-1 TRBV12-3/TRBV12-4 - few CASREAAGSYNEQFF TGTGCCAGCAGAGAGGCGGCGGGATCCTACAATGAGCAGTTCTTC
TRBJ1-6 TRBV6-1 - once CASSPHRQTPLHF TGTGCCAGCAGTCCCCACCGACAGACACCCCTCCACTTT
TRBJ2-1 TRBV5-1 TRBD2 many CASSASGISYNEQFF TGCGCCAGCAGCGCGAGCGGGATTTCCTACAATGAGCAGTTCTTC
TRBJ2-7 TRBV29-1 TRBD2 few CSVEYGLAGGPEYEQYF TGCAGCGTTGAGTATGGACTAGCGGGAGGGCCTGAATACGAGCAGTACTTC
TRBJ2-1 TRBV13 TRBD2 - CASGQLAGPNEQFF TGTGCCAGCGGACAACTAGCGGGCCCCAATGAGCAGTTCTTC
TRBJ1-1 TRBV10-3 - many CAISDPDSTEAFF TGTGCCATCAGTGACCCGGACAGCACTGAAGCTTTCTTT
TRBJ2-3 TRBV27 - few CASSLSGSVGDTQYF TGTGCCAGCAGTTTATCCGGGAGCGTTGGGGATACGCAGTATTTT
TRBJ2-3 TRBV20-1 TRBD1 many CSARDLQGAEDTQYF TGCAGTGCTAGAGATCTCCAGGGGGCGGAAGATACGCAGTATTTT
TRBJ2-5 TRBV6-2/TRBV6-3 TRBD2 few CASSYTLAGGPKETQYF TGTGCCAGCAGTTACACCCTTGCGGGAGGGCCGAAGGAGACCCAGTACTTC
TRBJ1-1 TRBV6-1 - - CASNLPPQGRTEAFF TGTGCCAGCAACCTCCCTCCACAGGGTAGGACTGAAGCTTTCTTT
TRBJ2-1 TRBV4-3 TRBD1 few CASSPGTGGGNEQFF TGCGCCAGCAGCCCCGGGACAGGGGGCGGCAATGAGCAGTTCTTC
TRBJ2-1 TRBV9 - - CASSLWGDSLYNEQFF TGTGCCAGCAGCCTGTGGGGGGATAGCCTCTACAATGAGCAGTTCTTC
TRBJ2-6 TRBV6-1 TRBD1 - CAGRDRVSGANVLTF TGTGCCGGCCGGGACAGGGTCTCTGGGGCCAACGTCCTGACTTTC
TRBJ1-4 TRBV12-3/TRBV12-4 - - CASSLAFRPTNEKLFF TGTGCCAGCAGTTTAGCGTTCAGGCCAACTAATGAAAAACTGTTTTTT
TRBJ2-5 TRBV7-8 - many CASTTPILRGETQYF TGTGCCAGCACAACCCCCATACTCCGCGGGGAGACCCAGTACTTC
TRBJ2-7 TRBV5-6 - - CASSSVTASYEQYF TGTGCCAGCAGCTCGGTAACTGCGTCCTACGAGCAGTACTTC
TRBJ2-6 TRBV12-3/TRBV12-4 TRBD1 - CASSGDRDRGTRYHSGANVLTF TGTGCCAGCAGTGGGGACCGGGACAGGGGAACCCGTTACCACTCTGGGGCCAACGTCCTGACTTTC
TRBJ2-1 TRBV5-1 TRBD1 few CASSFRSGQGYNEQFF TGCGCCAGCAGCTTTCGTTCAGGACAGGGCTACAATGAGCAGTTCTTC
TRBJ2-1 TRBV7-8 TRBD2 - CASSDGLAGGSSYNEQFF TGTGCCAGCAGCGACGGACTAGCGGGAGGGAGCTCCTACAATGAGCAGTTCTTC
TRBJ1-3 TRBV27 TRBD1 - CASRQGGFSGNTIYF TGTGCCAGCAGACAGGGGGGGTTCTCTGGAAACACCATATATTTT
TRBJ2-7 TRBV27 TRBD2 once CASTRAGGSYEQYF TGTGCCAGCACCCGAGCGGGGGGTTCCTACGAGCAGTACTTC
TRBJ2-5 TRBV6-2/TRBV6-3 TRBD2 few CASSYELAGEEETQYF TGTGCCAGCAGTTACGAGCTAGCGGGAGAGGAGGAGACCCAGTACTTC
TRBJ2-7 TRBV30 TRBD1 few CAWSEDRSSYEQYF TGTGCCTGGAGTGAGGACAGGAGCTCCTACGAGCAGTACTTC
TRBJ1-1 TRBV6-5 - - CASSYSYRTEAFF TGTGCCAGCAGTTACTCATACAGGACTGAAGCTTTCTTT
TRBJ2-1 TRBV20-1 - - CSASRSLRALQGNEQFF TGCAGTGCTAGTCGTTCCCTTAGGGCCTTACAGGGCAATGAGCAGTTCTTC
TRBJ2-3 TRBV7-2 TRBD1 many CASSLVGQTVTDTQYF TGTGCCAGCAGCTTAGTGGGACAGACAGTCACAGATACGCAGTATTTT
TRBJ2-3 TRBV10-3 - - CAISDDEPGADTQYF TGTGCCATCAGTGACGACGAACCAGGTGCAGATACGCAGTATTTT
TRBJ1-4 TRBV6-2/TRBV6-3 - - CASSYWTGNLLATNEKLFF TGTGCCAGCAGTTACTGGACTGGAAACCTCCTTGCAACTAATGAAAAACTGTTTTTT
TRBJ2-5 TRBV11-2 TRBD2 - CASSLPTSTQETQYF TGTGCCAGCAGCCTCCCGACTAGCACCCAAGAGACCCAGTACTTC